Shown below are 11 T cell receptor beta chains from a single sample sequenced in a study of T cells expressing NK-cell markers (dated by TCRdb to 2018 to 2020). Library preparation was by 5' RACE. Sequencing used an Illumina HiSeq 2000. TCRdb reprocessed the reads, reporting each CDR3 protein sequence once and no DNA. The sample table includes hundreds of thousands of distinct CDR3 sequences. Less than 7.5% of the sample belongs to the ten largest clones. Sequencing was performed on blood T cells: a sorted CD56 or NKG2C T cell subset, CD4+ or CD8+ T cells, or bulk PBMC T cells (not recorded which). The receptors were gathered from a woman aged 18-69 years in good health.

The chain is built from TRBV5-1 and TRBJ2-1; TCRdb indicates TRBD1, and absent DNA this call remains unverified. CDR3 length equals 13 residues. CDR1 and CDR2 (germline): SGHRS, YFSETQ. CDR3 loop: CASSVTGWNEQFF.

The V call is TRBV6-1, the J call TRBJ2-3; TCRdb selects TRBD1, and the lack of DNA leaves this call unchecked. The CDR3 spans 14 residues. CDR1 MNHNS and CDR2 SASEGT come from the germline V gene. The CDR3 spells CASSRRQEADTQYF.

The chain employs TRBV12-3 or TRBV12-4 and TRBJ1-2; TCRdb's assignment of TRBD1 cannot be checked, as there is no DNA. The CDR3 has 14 amino acids. The CDR3 sequence is CASSLGQRNYGYTF.

This chain links TRBV4-1 with TRBJ2-1. The germline gives CDR1 MGHRA, CDR2 YSYEKL. The CDR3 covers 13 residues. The CDR3 loop reads CASSHLRNDEQFF.

The V gene is TRBV27, the J gene TRBJ2-1; the D call of TRBD1 rests on TCRdb alone, since no DNA is present to check it. This CDR3 has 14 residues. In germline, CDR1 is MNHEY, CDR2 SMNVEV (reference sequence). CDR3 loop: CASSLNDRFNEQFF.

This chain uses TRBV11-2 with TRBJ2-5. The germline gives CDR1 SGHAT, CDR2 FQNNGV. There are 13 residues in the CDR3. The CDR3 sequence is CASSPRIFETQYF. The full variable domain, in which reference TRBV11-2 and TRBJ2-5 provide the parts outside the CDR3, is EAGVAQSPRYKIIEKRQSVAFWCNPISGHATLYWYQQILGQGPKLLIQFQNNGVVDDSQLPKDRFSAERLKGVDSTLKIQPAKLEDSAVYLCASSPRIFETQYFGPGTRLLVL.

The chain recombines TRBV5-4 with TRBJ2-1; as DNA is missing, the TRBD2 call by TCRdb cannot be tested. This CDR3 is built from 15 residues. Germline V lookup: CDR1 SGHNT, CDR2 YYREEE (reference sequence). CDR3 residues: CASSLGGYSYNEQFF.

The V and J genes are TRBV4-2 and TRBJ2-1; absent DNA, TCRdb's TRBD1 call cannot be checked. The CDR3 has 17 amino acids. Germline values: CDR1 LGHNA, CDR2 YNFKEQ. The CDR3 loop reads CASSQDRTGGGYNEQFF.

J is TRBJ2-3 and V is TRBV5-1; TCRdb's D gene call, TRBD1, goes unchecked for lack of DNA. The CDR3 totals 15 residues. Germline V CDR1 and CDR2: SGHRS, YFSETQ. The CDR3 spells CASSPGTVNTDTQYF.

The J gene is TRBJ2-2, the V gene TRBV7-3; TCRdb's assignment of TRBD1 cannot be checked, as there is no DNA. Germline CDR1 and CDR2: SGHTA and FQGTGA. The CDR3 is 18 residues long. The CDR3 region is CASSLTDNVPRRAGELFF.

The V and J genes are TRBV4-1 and TRBJ2-4; TCRdb indicates TRBD1, and absent DNA this call remains unverified. The CDR3 contains 14 residues. The germline gives CDR1 MGHRA, CDR2 YSYEKL. This CDR3 reads CASSNGEGADIQYF.